Listed below are T cell receptor beta chains from one sample, sequenced in a study of OX40 agonist ivuxolimab in advanced cancers. This table comes from immunoSEQ multiplex PCR, and its TCRdb copy is limited to in-frame clones, with some not included. Among 20,000 to 25,000 clones listed, 75% to 85% were seen once. This sample comprised CD4+ or CD8+ T cells sorted from blood, obtained in a trial of the OX40 agonist ivuxolimab. All receptors come from an adult with an advanced solid tumor such as melanoma, head and neck, liver or kidney cancer. Both conserved end residues are part of each CDR3. The D gene is left open where the match is weak. The size entry is marked missing in some rows and otherwise reads once, few, many or a size class.

TRBJ2-1 | TRBD2 | TRBV5-1 | - | CASSSRGPTGGDEQFF | TGCGCCAGCAGCTCGAGGGGACCCACGGGGGGTGATGAGCAGTTCTTC
TRBJ1-4 | TRBD1 | TRBV7-9 | - | CASSRETGINEKLFF | TGTGCCAGCAGCCGGGAGACAGGGATAAATGAAAAACTGTTTTTT
TRBJ2-3 | TRBD2 | TRBV2 | - | CASSLAGHSTDTQYF | TGTGCCAGCAGTCTAGCGGGGCATAGCACAGATACGCAGTATTTT
TRBJ2-5 | TRBD1 | TRBV28 | - | CASTPPGTGGETQYF | TGTGCCAGCACCCCTCCCGGGACAGGAGGGGAGACCCAGTACTTC
TRBJ2-7 | TRBD2 | TRBV6-1 | - | CASSEGLAEAYEQYF | TGTGCCAGCAGTGAAGGACTAGCGGAGGCCTACGAGCAGTACTTC
TRBJ2-1 | - | TRBV9 | few | CASRSEENEQFF | TGTGCCAGCAGATCAGAGGAAAATGAGCAGTTCTTC
TRBJ2-6 | - | TRBV4-1 | - | CASSQPGFTSGANVLTF | TGCGCCAGCAGCCAACCAGGGTTTACTTCTGGGGCCAACGTCCTGACTTTC
TRBJ2-2 | - | TRBV7-9 | - | CASSLSSANTGELFF | TGTGCCAGCAGCTTATCTTCCGCGAACACCGGGGAGCTGTTTTTT
TRBJ2-7 | - | TRBV7-9 | - | CASSLALASVEQYF | TGTGCCAGCAGCTTAGCACTAGCTTCCGTCGAGCAGTACTTC
TRBJ2-1 | TRBD2 | TRBV7-9 | - | CASSWGGGGSSYNEQFF | TGTGCCAGCAGCTGGGGAGGAGGCGGGAGCTCCTACAATGAGCAGTTCTTC
TRBJ2-2 | TRBD1 | TRBV6-6 | - | CASSSDREGELFF | TGTGCCAGCAGTTCCGACAGGGAAGGGGAGCTGTTTTTT
TRBJ1-1 | - | TRBV5-1 | - | CASSPLLGDTEAFF | TGCGCCAGCAGCCCTTTGCTAGGGGACACTGAAGCTTTCTTT
TRBJ2-5 | - | TRBV15 | - | CATSRGGGGQETQYF | TGTGCCACCAGCAGAGGGGGTGGGGGCCAAGAGACCCAGTACTTC
TRBJ2-1 | TRBD1 | TRBV5-6 | - | CASSLASFTGGFGEQFF | TGTGCCAGCAGCTTGGCCTCGTTCACAGGGGGCTTTGGTGAGCAGTTCTTC
TRBJ1-5 | TRBD1 | TRBV28 | - | CASSPWTGGFNQPQHF | TGTGCCAGCAGCCCCTGGACAGGGGGGTTCAATCAGCCCCAGCATTTT
TRBJ1-5 | - | TRBV5-6 | - | CASSLDRAKGQPQHF | TGTGCCAGCAGCTTGGACAGGGCTAAAGGTCAGCCCCAGCATTTT
TRBJ1-1 | - | TRBV4-1 | - | CASSQTGTRGYTEAFF | TGCGCCAGCAGCCAAACGGGAACACGGGGCTACACTGAAGCTTTCTTT
TRBJ1-5 | - | TRBV4-1 | - | CASSQAPGESQPQHF | TGCGCCAGCAGCCAAGCTCCGGGGGAGAGTCAGCCCCAGCATTTT
TRBJ2-7 | - | TRBV18 | - | CASSPGAQLSSYEQYF | TGTGCCAGCTCACCAGGGGCACAATTATCCTCCTACGAGCAGTACTTC
TRBJ2-7 | - | TRBV9 | medium-sized | CASSVDRIGYEQYF | TGTGCCAGCAGCGTAGACAGGATCGGCTACGAGCAGTACTTC
TRBJ1-3 | - | TRBV2 | - | CASSLSGVPGNTIYF | TGTGCCAGCAGTCTCTCGGGCGTCCCTGGAAACACCATATATTTT
TRBJ1-1 | - | TRBV27 | medium-sized | CASTTFGNTEAFF | TGTGCCAGCACCACTTTCGGGAACACTGAAGCTTTCTTT
TRBJ2-5 | - | TRBV27 | once | CASSWGGRETQYF | TGTGCCAGCAGCTGGGGGGGGCGAGAGACCCAGTACTTC
TRBJ2-1 | TRBD1 | TRBV18 | - | CASSPDRAYNEQFF | TGTGCCAGCTCACCAGACAGGGCCTACAATGAGCAGTTCTTC
TRBJ2-7 | TRBD1 | TRBV14 | - | CASSQMDRGYEQYF | TGTGCCAGCAGCCAGATGGACAGGGGTTACGAGCAGTACTTC
TRBJ1-5 | - | TRBV7-8 | - | CASSEETDQPQHF | TGTGCCAGCAGCGAAGAGACAGATCAGCCCCAGCATTTT
TRBJ2-7 | - | TRBV28 | medium-sized | CASSLAEHYEQYF | TGTGCCAGCAGTTTGGCGGAGCACTACGAGCAGTACTTC
TRBJ2-3 | - | TRBV7-6 | - | CASSLEIAVTDTQYF | TGTGCCAGCAGCTTAGAAATAGCAGTGACAGATACGCAGTATTTT
TRBJ2-7 | - | TRBV6-4 | - | CASSGWQYF | TGTGCCAGCAGTGGTTGGCAGTACTTC
TRBJ2-7 | - | TRBV28 | once | CASSLGQGRSYEQYF | TGTGCCAGCAGTTTAGGGCAGGGAAGGTCCTACGAGCAGTACTTC
TRBJ2-2 | - | TRBV29-1 | - | CSVDSNSNTGELFF | TGCAGCGTTGATTCCAACTCGAACACCGGGGAGCTGTTTTTT
TRBJ2-5 | - | TRBV7-9 | - | CASSLDSQETQYF | TGTGCCAGCAGCTTAGACTCCCAAGAGACCCAGTACTTC
TRBJ1-2 | TRBD1 | TRBV7-6 | - | CASSPGTGNGYTF | TGTGCCAGCAGCCCAGGGACAGGGAATGGCTACACCTTC
TRBJ2-6 | TRBD1 | TRBV13 | - | CASSSRTGRATGANVLTF | TGTGCCAGCAGCTCCCGGACAGGGCGGGCCACTGGGGCCAACGTCCTGACTTTC
TRBJ2-3 | - | TRBV6-1 | - | CASSEGVGTDTQYF | TGTGCCAGCAGTGAAGGGGTGGGCACAGATACGCAGTATTTT
TRBJ1-2 | - | TRBV7-9 | once | CASSLAAGNGYTF | TGTGCCAGCAGCTTAGCGGCAGGGAATGGCTACACCTTC
TRBJ1-4 | - | TRBV14 | - | CASSQIWGEKLFF | TGTGCCAGCAGCCAAATATGGGGTGAAAAACTGTTTTTT
TRBJ1-1 | - | TRBV10-3 | - | CAARMNTEAFF | TGTGCCGCGAGAATGAACACTGAAGCTTTCTTT
TRBJ2-7 | - | TRBV4-1 | few | CASSPSGTEQYF | TGCGCCAGCAGCCCTTCGGGGACCGAGCAGTACTTC
TRBJ2-4 | - | TRBV21-1 | - | CASSTRDLLKNIQYF | TGTGCCAGCAGCACCCGGGACTTGCTGAAAAACATTCAGTACTTC
TRBJ2-3 | TRBD1 | TRBV7-9 | - | CASSLATGGHVDTQYF | TGTGCCAGCAGCTTAGCAACAGGGGGGCACGTGGATACGCAGTATTTT
TRBJ2-7 | TRBD2 | TRBV5-5 | - | CAGSLGRPLAGEQYF | TGTGCCGGCAGCTTGGGTCGTCCACTAGCGGGCGAGCAGTACTTC
TRBJ2-7 | TRBD2 | TRBV7-2 | - | CASSLGLAGVYEQYF | TGTGCCAGCAGCTTGGGACTAGCGGGGGTGTACGAGCAGTACTTC
TRBJ2-1 | TRBD2 | TRBV13 | few | CASSPTSGGRTNEQFF | TGTGCCAGCAGCCCAACTAGCGGGGGGCGGACAAATGAGCAGTTCTTC
TRBJ1-1 | - | TRBV5-6 | - | CASSLGGTNTEAFF | TGTGCCAGCAGCTTGGGCGGGACGAACACTGAAGCTTTCTTT
TRBJ2-1 | TRBD2 | TRBV11-2 | - | CASSTTSGGYNEQFF | TGTGCCAGCAGTACGACTAGCGGGGGCTACAATGAGCAGTTCTTC
TRBJ2-1 | - | TRBV19 | once | CASSIEHQSLGNEQFF | TGTGCCAGTAGTATAGAGCACCAGAGTTTGGGAAATGAGCAGTTCTTC
TRBJ2-7 | - | TRBV5-5 | - | CASSSGPVQGEQYF | TGTGCCAGCAGCAGCGGCCCGGTACAGGGCGAGCAGTACTTC
TRBJ1-2 | - | TRBV7-3 | few | CASSLTGASNYGYTF | TGTGCCAGCAGCTTAACGGGAGCGTCAAACTATGGCTACACCTTC
TRBJ2-7 | - | TRBV19 | once | CASSMVSSSHEQYF | TGTGCCAGTAGTATGGTTTCTAGCTCTCACGAGCAGTACTTC
TRBJ2-2 | TRBD1 | TRBV28 | - | CASSLGTGSGELFF | TGTGCCAGCAGTCTGGGGACAGGGTCCGGGGAGCTGTTTTTT
TRBJ1-1 | - | TRBV6-1 | - | CASSESEPARLMNTEAFF | TGTGCCAGCAGTGAATCCGAACCTGCCAGACTGATGAACACTGAAGCTTTCTTT
TRBJ2-7 | - | TRBV2 | - | CASSAPALSHRARSYEQYF | TGTGCCAGCAGTGCGCCGGCCCTTTCCCACAGGGCGCGATCCTACGAGCAGTACTTC
TRBJ2-7 | - | TRBV7-3 | - | CASSIMGPPSDYEQYF | TGTGCCAGCAGCATAATGGGACCCCCGAGTGACTACGAGCAGTACTTC